This TCR beta chain derives from a study of shared clonotypes between healthy human individuals. Whole-study results and caveats: Among non-shared clonotypes, generation probabilities were lower than among those shared by all four donors.

Clones were sequenced by immunoSEQ multiplex PCR, and TCRdb holds only the in-frame ones, with some missing. This sample carries fewer than 2.5 million clones, roughly 93% of them seen once, and the ten largest clones take approximately 0.37%. V dropped 0 bases and J dropped 6 bases, with 24 bases sitting between them. From germline, CDR1 is LGHNA and CDR2 YSLEER. This CDR3 contains 18 residues. In regard to this clone: Its antigen is not known.

Material: naive CD4+ T cells from PBMCs. Specified subset: CD45RA+ positively selected. The sequence was obtained from a young man in good health. Some clones in this sample may be carry-over from other donors' samples. This chain joins TRBV4-3 and TRBJ2-7; a possible D gene is TRBD2 (6 bases). For the CDR3, the DNA is TGCGCCAGCAGCCAAGATCATATGAGGGCTAGCGCCATCAGCGAGCAGTACTTC. The encoded protein is CASSQDHMRASAISEQYF.